These 7 T cell receptor beta chains were sequenced from one sample in a study of T cell responses to AZD1222 COVID-19 vaccine. The data were produced by immunoSEQ multiplex PCR, yet TCRdb's version contains in-frame clones alone and is incomplete. The sample lists roughly 120,000 clones; approximately 94% were seen once. The specimen comprised peripheral blood, sampled 28 days after the second AZD1222 dose. These receptors all stem from an adult who received the AZD1222 COVID-19 vaccine.

This rearrangement joins TRBV2 to TRBJ1-4; D gene uncertain. CDR1 and CDR2 from the germline V gene are SNHLY and FYNNEI. This CDR3 is built from 14 residues. Trimming left V 7 bases short and J 4 bases short, with 13 bases between. The CDR3 region is CASTPGRGNEKLFF. The CDR3 DNA reads TGTGCCAGCACTCCCGGACGGGGTAATGAAAAACTGTTTTTT.

The gene calls are TRBV28 and TRBJ1-5; no definite D call. The CDR3 sequence is 14 residues long. CDR1 and CDR2 (germline): MDHEN, SYDVKM. V dropped 3 bases and J dropped 4 bases, with 10 bases sitting between them. The CDR3 reads CASSFWTENQPQHF. The CDR3 DNA is TGTGCCAGCAGTTTCTGGACGGAGAATCAGCCCCAGCATTTT.

This CDR3 is CASSKAGRAKRTPERETQYF. The CDR3 region has the DNA TGTGCCAGCAGCAAAGCGGGGAGGGCTAAAAGGACACCCGAACGGGAGACCCAGTACTTC. The V and J genes are TRBV21-1 and TRBJ2-5; the tabulated D call, TRBD2, remains unverified against the DNA. TRBV21-1 is shown as a pseudogene. CDR3 size: 20 residues.

The chain joins TRBV4-2 to TRBJ1-1; maybe TRBD1 (6 bases). Looked up from germline, CDR1 is LGHNA and CDR2 is YNFKEQ. With 2 bases removed from V and 4 bases from J, the gap between germline ends came to 17 bases. The CDR3 is 16 amino acids. CDR3 amino acids: CASSQSTRGRSTEAFF. CDR3 nucleotides: TGTGCCAGCAGCCAATCCACGAGGGGGAGGAGCACTGAAGCTTTCTTT.

The rearrangement uses TRBV7-2 and TRBJ2-3; 8 bases line up with TRBD2. CDR3 size: 17 residues. Trimming took 4 bases from V and 2 from J; bases not matched to a gene: 11. Per germline, CDR1 SGHTA and CDR2 FQGNSA. CDR3: CASSYLSRGANTDTQYF. The CDR3 nucleotides are TGTGCCAGCAGCTACCTTTCGCGGGGGGCGAACACAGATACGCAGTATTTT.

The V and J genes are TRBV5-6 and TRBJ1-1; D unclear. Looked up from germline, CDR1 is SGHDT and CDR2 is YYEEEE. V dropped 0 bases and J dropped 0 bases, with 9 bases sitting between them. CDR3 length: 15 amino acids. The CDR3 here is CASSLAGGLNTEAFF. CDR3 bases: TGTGCCAGCAGCTTGGCTGGCGGACTGAACACTGAAGCTTTCTTT.

CDR3 sequence (DNA): TGCGCCAGCAGCCAAGAACGCACAGCGACGGAGAGTCAGCCCCAGCATTTT. Amino acid sequence: CASSQERTATESQPQHF. The V and J genes are TRBV4-1 and TRBJ1-5; the D is unclear. V was clipped by 0 bases and J by 6 bases, with 18 bases between them. Germline values: CDR1 MGHRA, CDR2 YSYEKL. This CDR3 contains 17 residues.